A single sample gave rise to the 15 T cell receptor beta chains below, sequenced in a study of CD8+CD57+ T cells in acquired aplastic anemia. Researchers used genomic DNA as the template to profile TCR beta VDJ and CDR3. TCRdb reprocessed the reads via MiXCR and lists one record per CDR3 protein. This table holds 180,000 or so distinct CDR3 sequences, around 48% found once. Whoever was chosen for sequencing had shown CD8+CD57+ cell expansion by flow cytometry. Material for sequencing was sorted CD4+, CD8+, or CD8+CD57+ T cells (not recorded which) from PBMCs. All receptors derive from a human donor with aplastic anemia.

This clonotype was observed many times. CDR3 nucleotides: TGTGCCAACTGGGACAGGGAGGGTGGCTACACCTTC. Encoded protein: CANWDREGGYTF. This chain links TRBV7-9 with TRBJ1-2, with TRBD1 matching 9 bases. The CDR3 has 12 amino acids. Trimming at V came to 10 bases and at J to 7 bases, leaving 7 bases not matched to a gene. Per the germline V gene, CDR1 is SEHNR and CDR2 is FQNEAQ (reference sequence).

This clonotype was seen ten or more times. The V and J genes are TRBV6-1 and TRBJ2-3; perhaps TRBD2 as D (6 bases). From germline, CDR1 is MNHNS and CDR2 SASEGT. The CDR3 is 15 residues long. Trimming left V 4 bases short and J 0 bases short, with 11 bases between. The CDR3 here is CASSGIAESTDTQYF. The CDR3 coding sequence is TGTGCCAGCAGTGGAATAGCGGAGAGCACAGATACGCAGTATTTT.

A remark on this clonotype: One end of the junction fails to match germline, which may point to a read error. The chain uses TRBV20-1 and TRBJ2-5; the D is unclear. The CDR3 covers 10 residues. Germline CDR1 is DFQATT and CDR2 is SNEGSKA (reference sequence). This CDR3 is CSARDYGQEF. CDR3 DNA sequence: TGCAGTGCTAGAGATTACGGCCAGGAATTC.

This clonotype was seen repeatedly, ten times or more. The V call is TRBV7-2, the J call TRBJ2-7; D is possibly TRBD2 (7 bases). Germline-derived CDR1 and CDR2 are SGHTA and FQGNSA. The CDR3 loop spans 14 amino acids. V lost 7 bases to trimming and J lost 7 bases, with 20 bases between them. In DNA, the CDR3 is TGTGCCAGCATCCTGGGGGGGGGGCGCCAAGAGCAGTACTTC. Translation: CASILGGGRQEQYF.

This clonotype has ten or more counts. The chain combines TRBV5-1 with TRBJ2-7, with D perhaps matching TRBD1 (5 bases). The CDR3 runs to 14 residues. Germline CDR1 reads SGHRS; CDR2 reads YFSETQ. The V end was cut by 0 bases, the J end by 2 bases, with 9 bases between. The DNA for the CDR3 is TGCGCCAGCAGCTTGGATGCCAGGGCCTACGAGCAGTACTTC. Its translation is CASSLDARAYEQYF.

The chain links TRBV10-3 to TRBJ2-1; D ambiguous. CDR1 and CDR2 from the germline V gene are ENHRY and SYGVKD. Between the trimmed V and J ends, which lost 11 bases and 0 bases, there was a span of 11 bases. The CDR3 sequence is 13 residues long. The chain's CDR3 is CAALRSSYNEQFF. The CDR3 region has the DNA TGTGCCGCCCTTCGTAGCTCCTACAATGAGCAGTTCTTC.

This clonotype has at least ten counts. The rearrangement links TRBV6-1 to TRBJ2-3, with D uncertain. Germline V gene data show CDR1 as MNHNS and CDR2 as SASEGT. There are 13 residues in the CDR3. V lost 6 bases, J lost 0 bases, and 7 bases lay in between. In DNA, the CDR3 is TGTGCCAGCAGCACCTTAAGCACAGATACGCAGTATTTT. Protein sequence: CASSTLSTDTQYF.

The chain employs TRBV2 and TRBJ1-1; D unresolved. CDR1 is SNHLY, CDR2 FYNNEI, per germline. This CDR3 is built from 11 residues. V was shortened by 4 bases and J by 3 bases, with 3 bases between the two germline ends. CDR3 residues: CASSAYTEAFF. CDR3 nucleotide sequence: TGTGCCAGCAGTGCTTACACTGAAGCTTTCTTT.

The genes are TRBV2 and TRBJ2-3; D not resolved. V lost 5 bases to trimming and J lost 2 bases, with 11 bases between them. Per germline, CDR1 SNHLY and CDR2 FYNNEI. CDR3 size: 14 residues. As DNA, the CDR3 is TGTGCCAGCAGTCTTAGTGGGATCACAGATACGCAGTATTTT. Translated, it gives CASSLSGITDTQYF.

V gene TRBV12-3 or TRBV12-4 combines with J gene TRBJ2-3; 8 nucleotides agree with TRBD1. This CDR3 contains 11 residues. V trimming: 7 bases; J trimming: 13 bases; junction bases outside the gene matches: 7. CDR3 DNA sequence: TGTGCCAGCAAACGGACAGGGTCAAAGTATTTT. Amino acid sequence: CASKRTGSKYF.

This clonotype was seen more than once but under ten times. The rearrangement links TRBV2 to TRBJ2-7; 10 nucleotides agree with TRBD1. Germline CDR1 is SNHLY and CDR2 is FYNNEI. This CDR3 region has 14 residues. The V segment lost 6 bases and the J segment 4 bases; nucleotides outside the gene matches: 6. CDR3 coding DNA: TGTGCCAGCAGGCGGGACAGGGGTCCGTACGAGCAGTACTTC. As protein: CASRRDRGPYEQYF.

This sequence joins TRBV2 and TRBJ1-4; D is undetermined. The CDR3 totals 15 residues. Germline V CDR1 and CDR2: SNHLY, FYNNEI. The V and J ends lost 1 base and 4 bases respectively, with 10 bases between them. CDR3 nucleotides: TGTGCCAGCAGTGAAGAGGGAGGATTTAATGAAAAACTGTTTTTT. Protein product: CASSEEGGFNEKLFF.

The V gene is TRBV5-4, the J gene TRBJ1-1, with D uncertain. This CDR3 contains 14 residues. The germline V gene encodes CDR1 SGHNT and CDR2 YYREEE (reference sequence). Deletions cut 4 bases from V and 4 bases from J, with 14 bases between. The CDR3 DNA reads TGTGCCAGCAGCCTAGAGCAGATCAGCACTGAAGCTTTCTTT. Its protein product is CASSLEQISTEAFF.

This rearrangement joins TRBV7-8 to TRBJ2-3; D is ambiguous. CDR3 length equals 15 residues. Trimming stripped 8 bases from V and 4 bases from J, with 19 bases between. Germline assignment: CDR1 SGHVS and CDR2 FQNEAQ. The CDR3 sequence is CASVPRWPEADTQYF. The DNA of the CDR3 is TGTGCCAGCGTCCCAAGGTGGCCAGAGGCAGATACGCAGTATTTT.

This clonotype was recorded only once. The V gene is TRBV2, the J gene TRBJ1-1; possibly TRBD1 for D (6 bases). This CDR3 comprises 12 residues. V lost 4 bases and J 5 bases, leaving 8 bases between the germline ends. Germline V gene data show CDR1 as SNHLY and CDR2 as FYNNEI. The CDR3 sequence: CASSGQGTEAFF. CDR3 nucleotides: TGTGCCAGCAGTGGCCAGGGGACTGAAGCTTTCTTT.